One and the same sample provided the 28 T cell receptor beta chains below, sequenced in a study of blood T cells in healthy people across ages. The authors ran a second PCR of 7 to 11 cycles using a sample-barcoded 5' primer and a J-beta primer mix. TCRdb re-analysed the 5' RACE reads in MiXCR, keeping a single row per CDR3 protein. The sample has about 1.1 million distinct CDR3 sequences, around two fifths seen once. The sequenced material came from blood. The source is a man aged 18-30 years in good health.

The rearrangement uses TRBV25-1 and TRBJ1-1; possibly TRBD1 for D (6 bases). Trimming stripped 7 bases from V and 10 bases from J, with 13 bases between. The CDR3 runs to 11 residues. Germline CDR1 and CDR2: MGHDK and SYGVNS. CDR3 DNA sequence: TGTGCCAGCATTCAGGGGAGTAGAGCTTTCTTT. Amino acids: CASIQGSRAFF.

The sample holds a few counts of this clonotype. The V call is TRBV2, the J call TRBJ2-5, with D perhaps TRBD1 or TRBD2 (5 bases each). V lost 3 bases to trimming and J lost 4 bases, with 18 bases between them. CDR1 is SNHLY and CDR2 is FYNNEI in the germline V gene. The CDR3 has 16 residues. CDR3 in amino acids: CASSDNGGQGRETQYF. In nucleotides, the CDR3 is TGTGCCAGCAGTGATAATGGCGGGCAGGGTCGAGAGACCCAGTACTTC.

This clonotype was detected only once. This chain connects TRBV20-1 to TRBJ1-6; a weak D match, TRBD1 (5 bases). Germline assignment: CDR1 DFQATT and CDR2 SNEGSKA (reference sequence). Trimming removed 0 bases at V and 10 bases at J, with 13 bases between. The CDR3 extends over 14 amino acids. CDR3 nucleotide sequence: TGCAGTGCTAGAGAGCAGGGATTCGGATCACCCCTCCACTTT. Its translation: CSAREQGFGSPLHF.

At least ten counts were recorded for this clonotype. The V gene is TRBV29-1, the J gene TRBJ2-3; a possible D gene is TRBD1 (5 bases). Trimming took 5 bases from V and 4 from J, leaving 10 bases between them. The germline V gene has CDR1 SQVTM and CDR2 ANQGSEA. The CDR3 contains 12 residues. The CDR3 coding sequence is TGCAGCGTTCGTGCAGGGTCAGATACGCAGTATTTT. Translation gives CSVRAGSDTQYF.

As concerns this clonotype: The junction departs from the called germline gene at one end, perhaps through a read error. V usage is TRBV12-3 or TRBV12-4 and J usage is TRBJ2-7, with no clear D. The CDR3 has 13 amino acids. The DNA for the CDR3 is TGTGCCAGCAGTCGGACGAGTTCCTACGAGCGGTACTTC. The encoded protein is CASSRTSSYERYF.

Only a few counts were recorded for this clonotype. This chain connects TRBV12-3 or TRBV12-4 to TRBJ1-1; D is possibly TRBD1 (5 bases). The ends were cut back, 5 bases at V and 5 bases at J, with 15 bases in the middle. The CDR3 sequence is 14 residues long. The CDR3 reads CASSPRGGWTEAFF. The CDR3, as DNA: TGTGCCAGCAGTCCTCGCGGGGGTTGGACTGAAGCTTTCTTT.

This clonotype has more than one count but fewer than ten. The V and J genes are TRBV7-2 and TRBJ1-2, with D perhaps TRBD1 (6 bases). CDR1 is SGHTA, CDR2 FQGNSA, per germline. Trimming removed 5 bases at V and 3 bases at J, with 13 bases between. This CDR3 has 14 amino acids. For the CDR3, the DNA is TGTGCCAGCAGCCAGGACAGAAATGACTATGGCTACACCTTC. This encodes CASSQDRNDYGYTF.

The V and J genes are TRBV4-3 and TRBJ1-4; D is unclear. V shed 0 bases and J shed 0 bases, with 14 bases lying between them. Per germline, CDR1 LGHNA and CDR2 YSLEER. CDR3 size: 18 residues. In DNA form, the CDR3 reads TGCGCCAGCAGCCAAGACTTTACAGCCCCTGCAACTAATGAAAAACTGTTTTTT. This codes for CASSQDFTAPATNEKLFF.

This clonotype occurred a few times. The chain has TRBV20-1 and TRBJ2-3; a possible D gene is TRBD2 (6 bases). Germline V lookup: CDR1 DFQATT, CDR2 SNEGSKA (reference sequence). The germline V and J ends were trimmed by 0 bases and 1 base, with 17 bases remaining between them. The CDR3 consists of 17 residues. The CDR3 loop is CSARDYLELAGTDTQYF. DNA for the CDR3: TGCAGTGCTAGAGATTATTTAGAACTAGCTGGCACAGATACGCAGTATTTT.

This clonotype was recorded once. This chain uses TRBV20-1 with TRBJ1-1, with 8 bases that match TRBD1. CDR1 DFQATT and CDR2 SNEGSKA come from the germline V gene (reference sequence). The junction had 6 bases not matched to a gene; V was cut back by 5 bases and J by 1 base. This CDR3 is built from 14 residues. The CDR3, as DNA: TGCAGTGCTGTTCCGGGGACAGGGAACACTGAAGCTTTCTTT. Protein sequence: CSAVPGTGNTEAFF.

This clonotype was seen more than once but under ten times. The J gene is TRBJ2-7, the V gene TRBV12-5, with unresolved D. The CDR3 is made up of 13 amino acids. V was pared by 4 bases and J by 0 bases, with 7 bases between. The germline CDR1 and CDR2 sequences are LGHNT and FRNRAP. The CDR3 sequence: CASGSWNSYEQYF. CDR3 coding DNA: TGTGCTAGTGGTTCCTGGAACTCCTACGAGCAGTACTTC.

This clonotype has a single count. This chain joins TRBV7-8 and TRBJ2-3, with 8 bases fitting TRBD1. J gave up 2 bases and V 1 base, and 8 bases lay outside the gene matches. CDR3 size: 17 residues. Per the germline V gene, CDR1 is SGHVS and CDR2 is FQNEAQ. The CDR3 sequence is CASSLDRTGSATDTQYF. The CDR3 coding sequence is TGTGCCAGCAGCTTAGATAGGACAGGGTCAGCCACAGATACGCAGTATTTT.

The genes are TRBV19 and TRBJ1-1; D gene ambiguous. CDR3 length: 15 amino acids. Trimming pared 4 bases from V and 0 bases from J, leaving 12 bases between. Germline assignment: CDR1 LNHDA and CDR2 SQIVND (reference sequence). The DNA of the CDR3 is TGTGCCAGTAGTACGGGGTACTTTATGAACACTGAAGCTTTCTTT. It yields the protein CASSTGYFMNTEAFF.

This clonotype was detected many times. Germline is not matched at one junction end, which may reflect a read error. The CDR3 loop is CASRPGQGYNEQFF. The CDR3 DNA follows: TGTGCCAGCAGGCCGGGACAGGGGTACAATGAGCAGTTCTTC. The gene calls are TRBV5-1 and TRBJ2-1; 10 nucleotides align to TRBD1. Germline loops: CDR1 SGHRS, CDR2 YFSETQ. This CDR3 has 14 amino acids.

The table lists this clonotype with a few counts. The gene calls are TRBV10-3 and TRBJ2-3, with a possible D match to TRBD2 (6 bases). Germline assignment: CDR1 ENHRY and CDR2 SYGVKD. The CDR3 covers 13 residues. The ends were cut back, 6 bases at V and 8 bases at J, with 15 bases in the middle. The CDR3 sequence: CAIRGGSEGTQYF. The CDR3 region has the DNA TGTGCCATCAGGGGGGGTAGCGAGGGTACGCAGTATTTT.

Notes on this clonotype: Just one base apart from a much larger clone, this may be a read error. V usage is TRBV6-1 and J usage is TRBJ1-1; no reliable D call. The CDR3 contains 11 residues. In germline, CDR1 is MNHNS, CDR2 SASEGT. V was shortened by 7 bases and J by 1 base, with 4 bases between the two germline ends. The CDR3 DNA follows: TGTGCCAGCACCCAGAACACTGAAGCTTTCTTT. Translation: CASTQNTEAFF.

The gene calls are TRBV7-2 and TRBJ1-3; D is undetermined. Germline CDR1 and CDR2: SGHTA and FQGNSA. The CDR3 has 16 residues. The V end was cut by 0 bases, the J end by 0 bases, with 9 bases between. The chain's CDR3 is CASSLARPSSGNTIYF. The CDR3 DNA reads as TGTGCCAGCAGCTTAGCTCGCCCTAGCTCTGGAAACACCATATATTTT.

The CDR3 is CASSRGPGTGVEKLFF. As DNA, the CDR3 is TGTGCCAGCAGTCGGGGCCCAGGGACAGGGGTTGAAAAACTGTTTTTT. The chain combines TRBV27 with TRBJ1-4, with TRBD1 matching over 10 bases. The CDR3 runs 16 residues. Germline V lookup: CDR1 MNHEY, CDR2 SMNVEV (reference sequence). V lost 5 bases, J lost 7 bases, and 10 bases stayed unmatched.

CDR3 sequence reads: CASSFLDRAARTTEAFF. The DNA of the CDR3 is TGTGCCAGCAGTTTTCTCGATCGGGCAGCAAGGACCACTGAAGCTTTCTTT. The chain combines TRBV28 with TRBJ1-1; D call uncertain. Between the trimmed V and J ends, which lost 3 bases and 4 bases, there was a span of 21 bases. Germline CDR1 is MDHEN and CDR2 is SYDVKM. The CDR3 length is 17 residues.

The chain uses TRBV4-3 and TRBJ2-3; no clear D gene. The CDR3 is 16 amino acids. The germline gives CDR1 LGHNA, CDR2 YSLEER. Trimming removed 5 bases from V and 2 bases from J, with 17 bases in between. Here the CDR3 reads CASSNSEKSPTDTQYF. The DNA of the CDR3 is TGCGCCAGCAGCAACTCGGAGAAGTCCCCCACAGATACGCAGTATTTT.

The V and J genes are TRBV12-5 and TRBJ2-1, with D possibly matching TRBD1 (5 bases). The better agreement between TRBJ2-7 and the DNA end casts doubt on the J call. The germline gives CDR1 LGHNT, CDR2 FRNRAP. The CDR3 loop spans 15 amino acids. CDR3 residues: CASGPRVRSYNEQYF. The DNA for the CDR3 is TGTGCTAGTGGTCCCAGGGTTAGATCCTACAATGAGCAGTACTTC.

In the case of this clonotype: Mismatch with germline at one junction end may stem from a read error. This sequence joins TRBV20-1 and TRBJ1-5, with D unresolved. Germline assignment: CDR1 DFQATT and CDR2 SNEGSKA (reference sequence). The CDR3 runs 13 residues. The CDR3 nucleotides are TGCAGTACTAGGGAGGTCCTAGGTCAGCCCCAGCATTTT. Amino acid sequence: CSTREVLGQPQHF.

The J gene is TRBJ1-5, the V gene TRBV3-1; D call uncertain. The CDR3 contains 14 residues. The V gene lost 0 bases and the J gene lost 8 bases, with 11 bases spanning the gap. Germline V gene lookup returns CDR1 LGHDT and CDR2 YNNKEL (reference sequence). Here the CDR3 DNA reads TGTGCCAGCAGCCAAGAGGGAAATCTGGAGCCCCAGCATTTT. As protein: CASSQEGNLEPQHF.

This clonotype has a count of ten or more. The J gene is TRBJ2-7, the V gene TRBV4-2; 8 bases fit TRBD2. This CDR3 has 16 residues. Per the germline V gene, CDR1 is LGHNA and CDR2 is YNFKEQ. The V gene end was trimmed by 0 bases and the J gene end by 3 bases; junction bases not matched to a gene: 7. CDR3 sequence (DNA): TGTGCCAGCAGCCAAGATCCAGCGGGGGTGAACTACGAGCAGTACTTC. Its protein product is CASSQDPAGVNYEQYF.

This chain uses TRBV2 with TRBJ2-3, with 8 bases aligning to TRBD1. After removal of 2 bases from V and 0 bases from J, the junction contained 10 bases not matched to a gene. The germline V gene has CDR1 SNHLY and CDR2 FYNNEI. This CDR3 has 18 amino acids. CDR3 amino acids: CASSEIGDWTGSTDTQYF. Here the CDR3 DNA reads TGTGCCAGCAGTGAAATCGGGGATTGGACAGGGAGCACAGATACGCAGTATTTT.

V is TRBV12-3 or TRBV12-4 and J is TRBJ1-1; D may be TRBD1 (5 bases). The CDR3 extends over 13 amino acids. Trimming shortened V by 3 bases and J by 9 bases, and 14 bases separated the two germline ends. CDR3 nucleotides: TGTGCCAGCAGTTTTCCAGGGCGATCCAAAGCTTTCTTT. Translation gives CASSFPGRSKAFF.

This clonotype was counted only a few times. The chain recombines TRBV2 with TRBJ1-1, with D unclear. The V end lost 2 bases, the J end lost 1 base, and 11 bases lay between the germline ends. The CDR3 loop spans 15 amino acids. From germline, CDR1 is SNHLY and CDR2 FYNNEI. The CDR3 DNA is TGTGCCAGCAGTGAACGTCGGGCACCGAACACTGAAGCTTTCTTT. Protein product: CASSERRAPNTEAFF.

This chain connects TRBV12-3 or TRBV12-4 to TRBJ1-5, with 7 positions matching TRBD1. V dropped 3 bases and J dropped 4; count of bases not matched to a gene: 6. This CDR3 is built from 15 residues. The CDR3 spells CASSFATGRNQPQHF. The CDR3 region has the DNA TGTGCCAGCAGTTTTGCGACAGGGCGAAATCAGCCCCAGCATTTT.